Given below is one T cell receptor beta chain in context. Its specificity is unknown. TCRdb re-analysed the reads in MiXCR, keeping a single row per CDR3 protein. Of 200,000 or so distinct CDR3 sequences listed, roughly 28% were seen once; the top ten hold approximately 30%. The data belong to a study of T cell repertoires in cytomegalovirus infection. Across the whole study: Indications of both CMV infection and matching HLA type were provided by public TCR beta signatures.

Study-level points and caveats: Cumulated frequencies of public TCR beta families served to identify carriers of CMV plus the relevant HLA. Within the response measured ex vivo, HLA-C-restricted CMV-specific TCR beta clonotypes were dominant.

The CDR3 is made up of 12 amino acids. V dropped 10 bases and J dropped 10 bases, with 14 bases sitting between them. Germline V CDR1 and CDR2: LNHDA, SQIVND (reference sequence). The TCR comes from a human donor in good health (CMV status not recorded). Some clones in this sample may be carry-over from other donors' samples. The rearrangement joins TRBV19 to TRBJ1-6; tentatively, D is TRBD1 (5 bases). The sequenced sample was PBMCs. Here the CDR3 reads CATRTGGSPLHF. CDR3 DNA: TGTGCCACCCGGACTGGGGGGTCACCCCTCCACTTT.